This TCR beta chain appears in the sequencing data of a study of blood T cell repertoires in COVID-19. Original processing notes: Quantification of nucleated cells was approximated via reference gene primer amplification. TCRdb keeps only in-frame clones here, not all; method: immunoSEQ multiplex PCR. That table furnishes V, J and clone size, whereas the DNA furnished D and trimming. The table shows fewer than 65,000 clones, with approximately 90% occurring only once. The length of the CDR3 is 15 residues. Germline CDR1 is LNHDA and CDR2 is SQIVND (reference sequence). Trimming removed 5 bases from V and 0 bases from J, with 13 bases in between.

The specimen sequenced was peripheral blood. The receptor was isolated from a woman of 80 years or more with acute or convalescent COVID-19. The chain uses TRBV19 and TRBJ1-2; D not resolved. As DNA, the CDR3 is TGTGCCAGTAGTTCCCGGGATCCAGCTAACTATGGCTACACCTTC. Its protein is CASSSRDPANYGYTF.